The rows below give T cell receptor beta chains drawn from one sample of a study of T cells in Graves' hyperthyroidism and ophthalmopathy. TCRdb re-analysed the multiplex PCR reads in MiXCR, keeping a single row per CDR3 protein. The sample has roughly 260,000 distinct CDR3 sequences, 14% to 15% seen once. Input material: blood. These receptors all come from a woman aged 40 to 49 with Graves' hyperthyroidism that later progressed to Graves' ophthalmopathy. CDR3s include the opening cysteine and the closing phenylalanine or tryptophan. Fields, in order: J gene, V gene, clone size, D gene, CDR3 protein, CDR3 DNA. D genes are given only for firm matches. Only part of the rows carry a size: once, few, many, or a class if the clone is expanded.

TRBJ2-1 TRBV20-1 many - CSARGRGTAYNEQFF TGCAGTGCTAGAGGGAGGGGGACGGCATACAATGAGCAGTTCTTC
TRBJ2-3 TRBV14 - TRBD2 CASSRSGRASDTQYF TGTGCCAGCAGCCGAAGCGGGAGGGCCTCGGATACGCAGTATTTT
TRBJ1-5 TRBV4-1 - - CASSQGAGRFSNQPQHF TGCGCCAGCAGCCAAGGTGCAGGGAGGTTTAGCAATCAGCCCCAGCATTTT
TRBJ2-3 TRBV6-1 many TRBD2 CASSKAGALRPDTQYF TGTGCCAGCAGTAAAGCGGGGGCCCTAAGGCCAGATACGCAGTATTTT
TRBJ2-5 TRBV15 - TRBD2 CATSRDTTAGGEETQYF TGTGCCACCAGCAGAGATACGACTGCGGGGGGGGAAGAGACCCAGTACTTC
TRBJ2-3 TRBV11-3 - - CASSAVSTDTQYF TGTGCCAGCAGCGCGGTTAGCACAGATACGCAGTATTTT
TRBJ2-7 TRBV4-1 many TRBD1 CASSLQTAGTGSSYEQYF TGCGCCAGCAGCCTCCAAACCGCCGGGACAGGTAGCTCCTACGAGCAGTACTTC
TRBJ2-1 TRBV19 many TRBD2 CASSTLAGLYNEQFF TGTGCCAGTAGTACCCTAGCGGGACTTTACAATGAGCAGTTCTTC
TRBJ2-7 TRBV2 many TRBD1 CASRRQGPRGIDEQYF TGTGCCAGCAGGAGACAGGGGCCACGAGGCATCGACGAGCAGTACTTC
TRBJ2-4 TRBV5-8 - TRBD1 CASSNPGGAEYIQYF TGTGCCAGCAGCAACCCAGGGGGCGCGGAATACATTCAGTACTTC
TRBJ2-1 TRBV2 many - CASRVNRDWQFVDNEQFF TGTGCCAGCAGGGTTAATCGGGACTGGCAATTTGTGGACAATGAGCAGTTCTTC
TRBJ2-5 TRBV10-3 many TRBD2 CAIRGLAGEETQYF TGTGCCATCAGAGGACTAGCGGGAGAAGAGACCCAGTACTTC
TRBJ2-2 TRBV28 many - CASSLILPEWTGELFF TGTGCCAGCAGTTTAATTTTACCTGAGTGGACCGGGGAGCTGTTTTTT
TRBJ1-5 TRBV27 many TRBD1 CASSPGTGSNNQPQHF TGTGCCAGCAGTCCGGGGACAGGGAGCAACAATCAGCCCCAGCATTTT
TRBJ2-1 TRBV7-9 few - CASSPMSSRQFF TGTGCCAGCAGCCCTATGTCTAGCAGGCAGTTCTTC
TRBJ1-1 TRBV11-2 - - CASRSNTGPRLNTEAFF TGTGCCAGCAGGTCAAATACGGGGCCGCGCCTGAACACTGAAGCTTTCTTT
TRBJ2-7 TRBV4-1 many TRBD1 CASSFRQGQAYEQYF TGCGCCAGCAGCTTCCGACAGGGGCAGGCCTACGAGCAGTACTTC
TRBJ2-3 TRBV3-1 many TRBD1 CASSQDGTGGPDTQYF TGTGCCAGCAGCCAAGATGGGACAGGAGGGCCAGATACGCAGTATTTT
TRBJ2-5 TRBV18 many - CASSPPGVETQYF TGTGCCAGCTCACCACCGGGGGTTGAGACCCAGTACTTC
TRBJ2-5 TRBV3-1 many - CASSQGLVVETQYF TGTGCCAGCAGCCAAGGACTGGTTGTTGAGACCCAGTACTTC
TRBJ2-1 TRBV28 many TRBD2 CASSLRLAGGYEQFF TGTGCCAGCAGTCTGAGACTAGCGGGAGGTTATGAGCAGTTCTTC
TRBJ1-6 TRBV28 - TRBD1 CASSWGQGNLQPLHF TGTGCCAGCAGTTGGGGACAGGGGAATCTCCAACCCCTCCACTTT
TRBJ2-7 TRBV7-9 many - CASSSKSYGYEQYF TGTGCCAGCAGCTCGAAGTCGTACGGCTACGAGCAGTACTTC
TRBJ1-1 TRBV19 - TRBD1 CASKPETGDTEAFF TGTGCCAGCAAACCGGAGACAGGGGACACTGAAGCTTTCTTT
TRBJ2-7 TRBV7-2 many - CASSIQSGHLSSYEQYF TGTGCCAGCAGCATACAATCGGGACACCTGAGCTCCTACGAGCAGTACTTC
TRBJ1-5 TRBV6-1 many TRBD1 CASSRDRNNQPQHF TGTGCCAGCAGTAGGGACAGGAACAATCAGCCCCAGCATTTT
TRBJ2-5 TRBV6-1 - - CASRSRGAVETQYF TGTGCCAGCAGGTCCAGGGGGGCGGTTGAGACCCAGTACTTC
TRBJ2-7 TRBV6-5 - - CASSYQPSPGPGTGLSSYEQYF TGTGCCAGCAGTTACCAACCCTCACCGGGCCCAGGTACTGGGCTAAGCTCCTACGAGCAGTACTTC
TRBJ2-1 TRBV2 many TRBD2 CASSDFLGTKTYNEQFF TGTGCCAGCAGTGATTTTTTGGGGACTAAGACCTACAATGAGCAGTTCTTC
TRBJ2-1 TRBV15 many - CATSLRGGEQFF TGTGCCACCAGCTTGAGGGGAGGTGAGCAGTTCTTC
TRBJ1-6 TRBV27 - - CASTWAENSPLHF TGTGCCAGTACTTGGGCGGAGAATTCACCCCTCCACTTT
TRBJ2-3 TRBV2 - - CASNAGRSTDTQYF TGTGCCAGCAATGCGGGAAGAAGCACAGATACGCAGTATTTT
TRBJ1-1 TRBV12-3/TRBV12-4 many - CASSLGGAPGNTEAFF TGTGCCAGCAGTTTAGGTGGGGCTCCGGGGAACACTGAAGCTTTCTTT
TRBJ1-2 TRBV12-3/TRBV12-4 many - CASSLIRDRRYGYTF TGTGCCAGCAGTTTGATACGAGACAGGAGGTATGGCTACACCTTC
TRBJ2-1 TRBV4-1 - TRBD2 CASSQYGGRAGGDNEQFF TGCGCCAGCAGCCAATATGGCGGGAGGGCCGGGGGGGACAATGAGCAGTTCTTC
TRBJ1-4 TRBV11-2 many - CASSSRYHGEKLFF TGTGCCAGCAGCTCTAGGTATCATGGTGAAAAACTGTTTTTT
TRBJ2-3 TRBV20-1 - TRBD1 CSAPAPGQSIDTQYF TGCAGTGCTCCTGCCCCGGGACAGTCGATAGATACGCAGTATTTT
TRBJ2-1 TRBV7-8 many - CASSLRAESYNEQFF TGTGCCAGCAGCTTAAGGGCGGAATCCTACAATGAGCAGTTCTTC
TRBJ1-2 TRBV29-1 many TRBD1 CSVTDRELTYGYTF TGCAGCGTTACAGACAGGGAGTTAACCTATGGCTACACCTTC
TRBJ2-1 TRBV19 many TRBD1 CASSMRGGPYNEQFF TGTGCCAGTAGTATGCGAGGGGGCCCCTACAATGAGCAGTTCTTC
TRBJ1-5 TRBV12-3/TRBV12-4 many - CASSFTGTNQPQHF TGTGCCAGCAGTTTCACAGGGACCAATCAGCCCCAGCATTTT
TRBJ2-1 TRBV27 many TRBD2 CATAGLAENNEQFF TGTGCCACTGCCGGACTAGCGGAAAACAATGAGCAGTTCTTC
TRBJ2-5 TRBV27 many TRBD2 CASSPPGLEGETQYF TGTGCCAGCAGTCCTCCGGGACTAGAAGGAGAGACCCAGTACTTC
TRBJ2-7 TRBV2 - - CASSGFSGNEQYF TGTGCCAGCAGTGGATTTAGTGGGAACGAGCAGTACTTC
TRBJ2-2 TRBV10-2 - - CASRNGQNTGELFF TGCGCCAGCAGAAACGGGCAGAACACCGGGGAGCTGTTTTTT
TRBJ2-3 TRBV5-1 many TRBD2 CASSLPGTSQYTQYF TGCGCCAGCAGCTTACCCGGGACTAGCCAATATACGCAGTATTTT
TRBJ1-4 TRBV7-2 - - CASSLQFDEKLFF TGTGCCAGCAGCTTGCAGTTCGATGAGAAACTGTTTTTT
TRBJ1-2 TRBV30 few - CACDPDTYGYTF TGTGCCTGCGACCCGGACACCTATGGCTACACCTTC
TRBJ2-1 TRBV7-3 - - CASSLIPSDYNEQFF TGTGCCAGCAGCTTAATTCCTAGTGACTACAATGAGCAGTTCTTC
TRBJ2-3 TRBV20-1 many - CSARDISGRSWGTDTQYF TGCAGTGCTAGAGATATAAGCGGTCGTTCATGGGGGACAGATACGCAGTATTTT
TRBJ1-1 TRBV5-1 many - CASSFARRLGHSNTEAFF TGCGCCAGCAGCTTTGCTAGAAGGCTTGGGCATAGTAACACTGAAGCTTTCTTT